The 11 T cell receptor beta chains presented below share a single source sample, sequenced in a study of blood T cell repertoires in COVID-19. Some clones are missing from TCRdb's copy, which holds only in-frame ones; the method was immunoSEQ multiplex PCR. The sample has about 45,000 clones; 85% to 90% are singletons. What was sequenced was peripheral blood. Receptors originate from a human donor in a cohort sampled during active COVID-19.

The chain uses TRBV18 and TRBJ1-5; D not certain. The ends were cut back, 5 bases at V and 1 base at J, with 9 bases in the middle. This CDR3 is 14 amino acids long. The V gene's germline CDR1 is KGHSH and CDR2 LQKENI. CDR3 nucleotide sequence: TGTGCCAGCTCATTTGGGCTGAGCAATCAGCCCCAGCATTTT. It specifies CASSFGLSNQPQHF. The whole variable domain, filled in from reference TRBV18 and TRBJ1-5, reads NAGVMQNPRHLVRRRGQEARLRCSPMKGHSHVYWYRQLPEEGLKFMVYLQKENIIDESGMPKERFSAEFPKEGPSILRIQQVVRGDSAAYFCASSFGLSNQPQHFGDGTRLSIL.

V and J are TRBV7-2 and TRBJ2-5; possibly TRBD2 for D (7 bases). Trimming shortened V by 3 bases and J by 7 bases, and 15 bases separated the two germline ends. Germline-derived CDR1 and CDR2 are SGHTA and FQGNSA. CDR3 size: 14 residues. The CDR3 loop reads CASSLRSRGGTQYF. The CDR3 nucleotides are TGTGCCAGCAGCTTGCGGTCAAGGGGGGGGACCCAGTACTTC.

The chain has TRBV5-4 and TRBJ2-3, with 10 bases fitting TRBD2. The CDR3 has 15 amino acids. Germline-derived CDR1 and CDR2 are SGHNT and YYREEE (reference sequence). V gave up 2 bases and J gave up 4 bases; unmatched junction bases: 4. CDR3 sequence reads: CASSFRTSGADTQYF. CDR3 DNA sequence: TGTGCCAGCAGCTTTAGGACTAGCGGCGCAGATACGCAGTATTTT. Combining the CDR3 with reference TRBV5-4 and TRBJ2-3 gives the whole variable domain ETGVTQSPTHLIKTRGQQVTLRCSSQSGHNTVSWYQQALGQGPQFIFQYYREEENGRGNFPPRFSGLQFPNYSSELNVNALELDDSALYLCASSFRTSGADTQYFGPGTRLTVL.

V and J are TRBV29-1 and TRBJ1-1; D gene ambiguous. Looked up from germline, CDR1 is SQVTM and CDR2 is ANQGSEA. Between the trimmed V and J ends, which lost 7 bases and 3 bases, there was a span of 9 bases. The CDR3 length is 11 residues. CDR3 region: CSGTLYTEAFF. For the CDR3, the DNA is TGCAGCGGGACTCTTTACACTGAAGCTTTCTTT.

This chain uses TRBV7-8 with TRBJ2-6; 8 bases are a match to TRBD1. V gave up 3 bases and J gave up 0 bases; unmatched junction bases: 4. Germline V CDR1 and CDR2: SGHVS, FQNEAQ. CDR3 length: 17 amino acids. The CDR3 here is CASSFRGRSSGANVLTF. The CDR3 region has the DNA TGTGCCAGCAGCTTCAGGGGGCGAAGCTCTGGGGCCAACGTCCTGACTTTC.

This sequence joins TRBV19 and TRBJ2-1; a weak D match, TRBD1 (5 bases). There are 13 residues in the CDR3. Germline-derived CDR1 and CDR2 are LNHDA and SQIVND (reference sequence). Trimming took 7 bases from V and 6 from J, leaving 13 bases between them. CDR3 sequence: CASMGNRGNEQFF. As DNA, the CDR3 is TGTGCCAGTATGGGGAATAGGGGCAATGAGCAGTTCTTC.

V gene TRBV7-8 combines with J gene TRBJ2-3, with 11 bases aligning to TRBD1. The CDR3 contains 15 residues. The V and J ends lost 5 bases and 6 bases, in that order; junction bases with no gene match: 7. Germline loops: CDR1 SGHVS, CDR2 FQNEAQ. DNA of the CDR3: TGTGCCAGCAGCCCCCGGGACAGGGGGTGGGATACGCAGTATTTT. Amino acid sequence: CASSPRDRGWDTQYF.

This rearrangement joins TRBV19 to TRBJ2-2, with TRBD1 matching 7 bases. CDR3 length equals 16 residues. J lost 5 bases, V lost 7 bases, and 13 bases had no gene match. Germline loops: CDR1 LNHDA, CDR2 SQIVND (reference sequence). The CDR3 nucleotides read TGTGCCAGTACCCGGACAGGACGAAGGGAAACCGGGGAGCTGTTTTTT. This sequence encodes CASTRTGRRETGELFF.

The V call is TRBV6-4, the J call TRBJ2-6; 7 bases align to TRBD1. Germline V gene sequence: CDR1 MRHNA, CDR2 SNTAGT. V shed 6 bases and J 0 bases; nucleotides not matched to a gene: 2. CDR3 length: 15 residues. The CDR3 DNA is TGTGCCAGCAGCGGGACAGACTCTGGGGCCAACGTCCTGACTTTC. This sequence encodes CASSGTDSGANVLTF.

This clone showed up just a few times. V gene TRBV11-1 combines with J gene TRBJ1-3; 7 bases agree with TRBD1. CDR3 length equals 15 residues. Germline-derived CDR1 and CDR2 are SGHAT and FQDESV (reference sequence). Losses at the gene ends were 3 bases for V and 4 bases for J; bases not matched to a gene: 6. The CDR3 loop is CASSLGGTEGNTIYF. The CDR3, as DNA: TGTGCCAGCAGCTTGGGCGGGACAGAAGGAAACACCATATATTTT.

J is TRBJ2-5 and V is TRBV3-1 (or the pseudogene TRBV3-2); 7 bases agree with TRBD2. The CDR3 runs 15 residues. With 3 bases clipped from V and 6 bases from J, the junction kept 10 bases outside the gene matches. Germline CDR1 and CDR2: LGHDT and YNNKEL (reference sequence). CDR3 sequence: CASSQPTSAGKTQYF. The CDR3 nucleotides read TGTGCCAGCAGCCAGCCCACTAGCGCGGGGAAGACCCAGTACTTC.